Listed below are T cell receptor beta chains from one sample, sequenced in a study of blood T cell repertoires in COVID-19. Profiled with immunoSEQ multiplex PCR; TCRdb holds only in-frame clones, not every one. The repertoire holds fewer than 250,000 clones, about four fifths seen once, with about 4.8% in the top ten. Sequences were obtained from peripheral blood. These TCRs come from a woman aged 70-85 years with acute or convalescent COVID-19. Both conserved end residues are part of each CDR3. Fields, in order: clone size, V gene, J gene, CDR3 protein. Only part of the rows carry a size: once, few, many, or a class if the clone is expanded.

clone_size: -; v_call: TRBV6-5; j_call: TRBJ2-1; cdr3_aa: CASSYSAGWNEQFF
clone_size: -; v_call: TRBV15; j_call: -; cdr3_aa: CATSSSGTGVSNQPQYF
clone_size: -; v_call: TRBV9; j_call: TRBJ2-5; cdr3_aa: CASSVGLGQETQYF
clone_size: -; v_call: TRBV7-2; j_call: TRBJ1-1; cdr3_aa: CASSSRSGFTEAFF
clone_size: -; v_call: TRBV10-3; j_call: TRBJ2-7; cdr3_aa: CAISEPRHRYEQYF
clone_size: once; v_call: TRBV6-5; j_call: TRBJ1-1; cdr3_aa: CASRGQRNTEAFF
clone_size: once; v_call: TRBV5-1; j_call: TRBJ2-3; cdr3_aa: CASSLAGGGMNTQYF
clone_size: -; v_call: TRBV5-4; j_call: TRBJ1-2; cdr3_aa: CASSLNARSYTF
clone_size: -; v_call: TRBV4-2; j_call: TRBJ1-2; cdr3_aa: CASSQGGQGNNYGYTF
clone_size: -; v_call: TRBV27; j_call: TRBJ1-5; cdr3_aa: CASSLRIGVSNQPQHF
clone_size: -; v_call: TRBV5-1; j_call: TRBJ1-2; cdr3_aa: CASSLAPGGTLYGYTF
clone_size: -; v_call: TRBV5-1; j_call: TRBJ1-2; cdr3_aa: CASSLQGSYGYTF
clone_size: -; v_call: TRBV28; j_call: TRBJ2-1; cdr3_aa: CASTSQVIEQFF
clone_size: few; v_call: TRBV6-2/TRBV6-3; j_call: TRBJ2-7; cdr3_aa: CASSTQPSEQYF
clone_size: -; v_call: TRBV7-2; j_call: TRBJ2-4; cdr3_aa: CASSTVGGSNIQYF
clone_size: once; v_call: TRBV15; j_call: TRBJ2-6; cdr3_aa: CATSIQGGSGANVLTF
clone_size: -; v_call: TRBV28; j_call: TRBJ1-5; cdr3_aa: CASSFRGQQPQHF
clone_size: -; v_call: TRBV14; j_call: TRBJ2-1; cdr3_aa: CASSHENNEQFF
clone_size: -; v_call: TRBV30; j_call: TRBJ1-6; cdr3_aa: CAWSRENSPLHF
clone_size: -; v_call: TRBV19; j_call: TRBJ1-1; cdr3_aa: CASSIDRGMGTEAFF
clone_size: few; v_call: TRBV2; j_call: TRBJ2-3; cdr3_aa: CASRPSGGADTQYF
clone_size: -; v_call: TRBV19; j_call: TRBJ2-1; cdr3_aa: CASSGWGLAENNEQFF
clone_size: -; v_call: TRBV4-3; j_call: TRBJ2-5; cdr3_aa: CASSQRLAGEQETQYF
clone_size: -; v_call: TRBV6-5; j_call: TRBJ1-6; cdr3_aa: CASSFQTGTDSPLHF
clone_size: -; v_call: TRBV6-2/TRBV6-3; j_call: TRBJ1-1; cdr3_aa: CASSGGTGGVAEAFF
clone_size: few; v_call: TRBV30; j_call: TRBJ1-1; cdr3_aa: CAWSFTRSGEAFF
clone_size: -; v_call: TRBV7-2; j_call: TRBJ2-6; cdr3_aa: CASSLEADRFSGANVLTF
clone_size: -; v_call: TRBV5-1; j_call: TRBJ2-2; cdr3_aa: CASSFPGNTGELFF
clone_size: -; v_call: TRBV5-6; j_call: TRBJ1-6; cdr3_aa: CASSLGETGHLGSPLHF
clone_size: -; v_call: TRBV15; j_call: TRBJ1-1; cdr3_aa: CATSRGSRVNTEAFF
clone_size: -; v_call: TRBV12-3/TRBV12-4; j_call: TRBJ1-2; cdr3_aa: CASSLQGYGYTF
clone_size: -; v_call: TRBV6-2/TRBV6-3; j_call: TRBJ2-5; cdr3_aa: CASSWGRVGETQYF
clone_size: -; v_call: TRBV3-1/TRBV3-2; j_call: TRBJ1-3; cdr3_aa: CASSQVGRQGGNTIYF
clone_size: few; v_call: TRBV7-2; j_call: TRBJ1-5; cdr3_aa: CASSARGGNQPQHF
clone_size: -; v_call: TRBV3-1/TRBV3-2; j_call: TRBJ2-7; cdr3_aa: CASSIRDSTLREQYF
clone_size: -; v_call: TRBV2; j_call: TRBJ2-4; cdr3_aa: CASSVDRVAKNIQYF
clone_size: -; v_call: TRBV20-1; j_call: TRBJ2-3; cdr3_aa: CSAPSGGKQYF
clone_size: -; v_call: TRBV7-8; j_call: TRBJ1-2; cdr3_aa: CASSLIGIYGYTF
clone_size: -; v_call: TRBV5-1; j_call: TRBJ1-2; cdr3_aa: CASSSGTASLNYGYTF
clone_size: -; v_call: TRBV18; j_call: TRBJ1-2; cdr3_aa: CASSPTRDYGYTF
clone_size: -; v_call: TRBV5-5; j_call: TRBJ2-3; cdr3_aa: CASLEGGHSTDTQYF
clone_size: -; v_call: TRBV7-8; j_call: TRBJ2-7; cdr3_aa: CASSLGYRERLPEQYF
clone_size: -; v_call: TRBV7-2; j_call: TRBJ1-5; cdr3_aa: CASSWRGGQPQHF
clone_size: -; v_call: TRBV5-1; j_call: TRBJ2-2; cdr3_aa: CASRPSGQDTGELFF
clone_size: -; v_call: TRBV6-5; j_call: TRBJ2-1; cdr3_aa: CASSSGLAGGRDEQFF